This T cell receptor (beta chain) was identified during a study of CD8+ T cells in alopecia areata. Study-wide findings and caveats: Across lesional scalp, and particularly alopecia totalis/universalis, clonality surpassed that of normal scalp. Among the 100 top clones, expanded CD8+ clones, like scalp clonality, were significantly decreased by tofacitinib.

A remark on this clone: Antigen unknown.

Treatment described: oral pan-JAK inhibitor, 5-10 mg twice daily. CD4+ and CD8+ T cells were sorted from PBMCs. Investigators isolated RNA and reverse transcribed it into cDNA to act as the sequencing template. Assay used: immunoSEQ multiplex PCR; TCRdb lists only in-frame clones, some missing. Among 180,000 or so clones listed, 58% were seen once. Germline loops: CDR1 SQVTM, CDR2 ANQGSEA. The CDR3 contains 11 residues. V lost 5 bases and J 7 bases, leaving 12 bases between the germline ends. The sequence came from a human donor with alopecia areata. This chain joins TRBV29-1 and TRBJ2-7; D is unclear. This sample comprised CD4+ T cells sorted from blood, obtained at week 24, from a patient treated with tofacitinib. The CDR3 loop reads CSVRQAREQYF. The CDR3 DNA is TGCAGCGTTCGGCAGGCTCGGGAGCAGTACTTC.